This TCR beta chain was sequenced in a study of shared clonotypes between healthy human individuals. Study-wide background: Every donor yielded three CD4 naive, three CD4 memory, two CD8 naive and one CD8 memory plate.

Sorted subsets were amplified in replicate PCRs using 200 ng DNA, 32,000 or so T cell genomes. In the authors' methods: There were no quality scores in the junction-only immunoSEQ sequences, so filtering differed. Repertoires were generated with immunoSEQ multiplex PCR, while TCRdb's copy carries only in-frame clones and drops some. That table is the source of V, J and clone size, and D and trimming were worked out from the DNA. The repertoire holds 2,500,000 or so clones, roughly 93% seen once, with 0.35% to 0.45% in the top ten. V lost 0 bases and J 4 bases, leaving 10 bases between the germline ends. This CDR3 is 15 amino acids long. Germline loops: CDR1 MNHEY, CDR2 SVGAGI. Study-level results: Memory subsets generally showed smaller estimated richness than naive subsets did.

Comment on this clone: Its antigen is currently unknown.

The origin of this receptor is a man aged 18-30 years in good health. Some clones in this sample may be carry-over from other donors' samples. The rearrangement links TRBV6-5 to TRBJ1-5, with D unresolved. The sequencing sample was made of naive CD4+ T cells from PBMCs. Documented subset: CD45RA+ positively selected. For the CDR3, the DNA is TGTGCCAGCAGTTACTCGGGGTCGTTAAATCAGCCCCAGCATTTT. Translated, it gives CASSYSGSLNQPQHF.